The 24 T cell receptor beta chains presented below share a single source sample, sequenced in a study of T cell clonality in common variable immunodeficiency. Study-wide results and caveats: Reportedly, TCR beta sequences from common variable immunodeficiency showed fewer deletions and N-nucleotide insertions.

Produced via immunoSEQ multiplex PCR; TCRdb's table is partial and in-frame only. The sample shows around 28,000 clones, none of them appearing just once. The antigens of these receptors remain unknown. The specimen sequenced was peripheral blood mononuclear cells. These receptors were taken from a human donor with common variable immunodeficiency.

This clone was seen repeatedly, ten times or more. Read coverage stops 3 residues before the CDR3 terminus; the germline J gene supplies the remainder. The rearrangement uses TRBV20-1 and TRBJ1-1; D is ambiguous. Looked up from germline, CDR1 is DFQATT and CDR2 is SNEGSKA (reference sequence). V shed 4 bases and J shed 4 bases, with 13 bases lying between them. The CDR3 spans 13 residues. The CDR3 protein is CSANMVRGTEAFF. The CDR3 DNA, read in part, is TGCAGTGCTAATATGGTCCGGGGCACTGAA.

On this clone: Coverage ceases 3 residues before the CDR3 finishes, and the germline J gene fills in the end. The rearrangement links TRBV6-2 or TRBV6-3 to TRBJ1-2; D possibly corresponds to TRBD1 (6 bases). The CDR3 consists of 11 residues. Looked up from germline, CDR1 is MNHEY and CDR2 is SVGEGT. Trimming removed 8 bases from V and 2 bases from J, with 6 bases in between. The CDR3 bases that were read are TGTGCCAGCCAGGGGAACTATGGC. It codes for CASQGNYG. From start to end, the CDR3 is CASQGNYGYTF.

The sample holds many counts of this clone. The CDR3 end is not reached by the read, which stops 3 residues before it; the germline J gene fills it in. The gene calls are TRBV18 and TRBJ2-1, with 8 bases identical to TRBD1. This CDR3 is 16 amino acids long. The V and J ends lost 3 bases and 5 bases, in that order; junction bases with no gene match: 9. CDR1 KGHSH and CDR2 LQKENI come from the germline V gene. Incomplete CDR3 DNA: TGTGCCAGCTCACCCATCCGCGGACAGGGAGACAATGAG. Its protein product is CASSPIRGQGDNE. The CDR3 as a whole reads CASSPIRGQGDNEQFF.

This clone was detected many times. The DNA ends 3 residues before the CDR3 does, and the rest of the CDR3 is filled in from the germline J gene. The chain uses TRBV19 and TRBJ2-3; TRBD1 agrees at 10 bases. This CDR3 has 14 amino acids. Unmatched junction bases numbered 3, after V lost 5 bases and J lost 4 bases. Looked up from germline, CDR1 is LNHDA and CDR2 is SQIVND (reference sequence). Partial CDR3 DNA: TGTGCCAGTAGTGGGACAGGGGCCCCAGATACG. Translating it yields CASSGTGAPDT. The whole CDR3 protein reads CASSGTGAPDTQYF. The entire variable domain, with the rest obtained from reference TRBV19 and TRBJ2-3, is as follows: DGGITQSPKYLFRKEGQNVTLSCEQNLNHDAMYWYRQDPGQGLRLIYYSQIVNDFQKGDIAEGYSVSREKKESFPLTVTSAQKNPTAFYLCASSGTGAPDTQYFGPGTRLTVL.

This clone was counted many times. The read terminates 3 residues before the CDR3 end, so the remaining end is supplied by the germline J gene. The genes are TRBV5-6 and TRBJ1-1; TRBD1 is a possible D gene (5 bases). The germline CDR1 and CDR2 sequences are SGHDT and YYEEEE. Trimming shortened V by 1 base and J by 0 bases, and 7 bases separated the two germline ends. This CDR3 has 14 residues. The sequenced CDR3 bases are TGTGCCAGCAGCTTGAAGGGGATGAACACTGAA. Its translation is CASSLKGMNTE. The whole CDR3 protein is CASSLKGMNTEAFF.

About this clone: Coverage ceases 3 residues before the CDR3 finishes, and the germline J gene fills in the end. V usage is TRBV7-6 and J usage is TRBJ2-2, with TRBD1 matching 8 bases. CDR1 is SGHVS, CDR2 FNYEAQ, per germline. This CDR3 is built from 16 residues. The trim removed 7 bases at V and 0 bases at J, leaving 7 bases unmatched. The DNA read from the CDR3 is TGTGCCAGCACCGAGAGACAGGGGACGAACACCGGGGAG. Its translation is CASTERQGTNTGE. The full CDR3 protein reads CASTERQGTNTGELFF.

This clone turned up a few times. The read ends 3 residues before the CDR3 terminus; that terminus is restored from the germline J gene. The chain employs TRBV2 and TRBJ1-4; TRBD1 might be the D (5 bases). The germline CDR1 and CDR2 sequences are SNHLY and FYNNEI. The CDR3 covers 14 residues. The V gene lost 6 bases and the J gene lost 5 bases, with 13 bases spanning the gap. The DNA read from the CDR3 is TGTGCCAGCAGCCGACAGTCTCTAAATGAAAAA. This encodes CASSRQSLNEK. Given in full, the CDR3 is CASSRQSLNEKLFF.

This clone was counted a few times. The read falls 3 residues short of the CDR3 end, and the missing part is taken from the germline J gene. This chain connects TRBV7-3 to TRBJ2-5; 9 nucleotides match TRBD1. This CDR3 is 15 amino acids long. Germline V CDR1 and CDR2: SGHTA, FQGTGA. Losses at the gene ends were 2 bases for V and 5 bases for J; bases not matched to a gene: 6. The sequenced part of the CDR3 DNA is TGTGCCAGCAGCTTACGGGACAGGGCCGGGGAGACC. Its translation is CASSLRDRAGET. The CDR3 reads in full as CASSLRDRAGETQYF.

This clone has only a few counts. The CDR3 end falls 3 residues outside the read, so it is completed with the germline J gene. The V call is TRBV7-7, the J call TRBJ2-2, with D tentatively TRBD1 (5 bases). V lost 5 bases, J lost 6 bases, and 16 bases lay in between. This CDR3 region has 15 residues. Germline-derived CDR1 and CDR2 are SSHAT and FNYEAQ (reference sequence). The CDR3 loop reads CASSPTVSGSGELFF. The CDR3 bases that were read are TGTGCCAGCAGCCCTACTGTTTCAGGGTCCGGGGAG.

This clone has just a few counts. CDR3 DNA, as far as it was read: TGTGCCTGGCGCAACGGGACAGTGCTCTATGGC. Amino acids: CAWRNGTVLYG. The full CDR3 protein is CAWRNGTVLYGYTF. This chain connects TRBV30 to TRBJ1-2; 7 bases fit TRBD1. The read terminates 3 residues before the CDR3 end, so the remaining end is supplied by the germline J gene. V shed 5 bases, J shed 4 bases, and the junction held 10 bases outside the gene matches. CDR1 and CDR2 from the germline V gene are GTSNPN and SVGIG (reference sequence). There are 14 residues in the CDR3.

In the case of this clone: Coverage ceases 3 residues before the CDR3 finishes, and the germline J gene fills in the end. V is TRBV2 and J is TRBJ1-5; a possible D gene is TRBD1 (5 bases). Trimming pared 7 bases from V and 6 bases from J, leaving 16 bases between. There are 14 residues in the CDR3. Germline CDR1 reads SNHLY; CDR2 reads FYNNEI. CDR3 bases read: TGTGCCAGCACCCCGAGGCAGGGAAGTCAGCCC. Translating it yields CASTPRQGSQP. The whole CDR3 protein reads CASTPRQGSQPQHF.

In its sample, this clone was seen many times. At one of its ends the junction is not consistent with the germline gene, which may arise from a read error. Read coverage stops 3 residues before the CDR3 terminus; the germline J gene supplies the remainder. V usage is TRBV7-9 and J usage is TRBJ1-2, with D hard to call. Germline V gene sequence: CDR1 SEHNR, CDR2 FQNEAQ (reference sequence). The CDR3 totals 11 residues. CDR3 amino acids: CASSLNFGYTF. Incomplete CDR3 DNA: TGTGCCAGCAGCTTAAACTTTGGC.

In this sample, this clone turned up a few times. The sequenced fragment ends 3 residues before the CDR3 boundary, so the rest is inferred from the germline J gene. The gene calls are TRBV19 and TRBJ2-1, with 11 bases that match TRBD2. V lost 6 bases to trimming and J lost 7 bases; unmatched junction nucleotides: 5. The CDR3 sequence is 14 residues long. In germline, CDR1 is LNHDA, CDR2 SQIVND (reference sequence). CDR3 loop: CASRETSGDNEQFF. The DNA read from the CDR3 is TGTGCCAGTAGGGAGACTAGCGGGGATAATGAG. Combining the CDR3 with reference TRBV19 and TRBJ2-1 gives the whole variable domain DGGITQSPKYLFRKEGQNVTLSCEQNLNHDAMYWYRQDPGQGLRLIYYSQIVNDFQKGDIAEGYSVSREKKESFPLTVTSAQKNPTAFYLCASRETSGDNEQFFGPGTRLTVL.

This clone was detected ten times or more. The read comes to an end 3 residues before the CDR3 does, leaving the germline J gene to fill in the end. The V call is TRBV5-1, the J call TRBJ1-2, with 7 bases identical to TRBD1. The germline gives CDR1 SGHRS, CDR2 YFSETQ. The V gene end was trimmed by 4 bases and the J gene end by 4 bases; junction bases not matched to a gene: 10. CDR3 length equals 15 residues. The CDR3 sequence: CASSQMVTGLYGYTF. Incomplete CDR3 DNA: TGCGCCAGCAGCCAAATGGTGACAGGGCTCTATGGC.

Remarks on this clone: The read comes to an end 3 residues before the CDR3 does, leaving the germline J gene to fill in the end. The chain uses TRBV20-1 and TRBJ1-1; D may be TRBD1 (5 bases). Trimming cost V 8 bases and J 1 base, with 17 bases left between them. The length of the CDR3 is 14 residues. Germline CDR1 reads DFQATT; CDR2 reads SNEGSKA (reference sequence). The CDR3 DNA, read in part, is TGCAGTTCGAATCGGGGCGGGGGGAACACTGAA. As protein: CSSNRGGGNTE. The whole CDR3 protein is CSSNRGGGNTEAFF.

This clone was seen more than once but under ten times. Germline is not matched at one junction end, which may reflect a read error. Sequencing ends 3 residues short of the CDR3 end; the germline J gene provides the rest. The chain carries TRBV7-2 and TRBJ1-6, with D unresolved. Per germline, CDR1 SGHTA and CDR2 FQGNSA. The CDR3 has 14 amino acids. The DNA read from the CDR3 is TGTGCCAGCAGCTTTGACACCCATAAGTCACCC. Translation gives CASSFDTHKSP. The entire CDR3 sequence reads CASSFDTHKSPLHF.

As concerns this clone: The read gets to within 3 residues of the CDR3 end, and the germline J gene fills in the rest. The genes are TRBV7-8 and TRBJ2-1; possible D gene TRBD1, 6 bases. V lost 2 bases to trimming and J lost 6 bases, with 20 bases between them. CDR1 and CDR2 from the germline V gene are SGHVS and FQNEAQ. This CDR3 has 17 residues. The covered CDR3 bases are TGTGCCAGCAGCTTAAGAGGACAGCGTCTGACGGGCAATGAG. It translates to CASSLRGQRLTGNE. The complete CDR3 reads CASSLRGQRLTGNEQFF.

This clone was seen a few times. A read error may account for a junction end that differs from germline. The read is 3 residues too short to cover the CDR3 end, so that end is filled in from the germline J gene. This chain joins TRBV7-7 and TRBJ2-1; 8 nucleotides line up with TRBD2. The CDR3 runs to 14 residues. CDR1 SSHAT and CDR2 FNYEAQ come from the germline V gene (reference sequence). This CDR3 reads CASSPRLASYEQFF. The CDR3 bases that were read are TGTGCTAGCAGCCCCCGACTAGCGAGCTATGAG.

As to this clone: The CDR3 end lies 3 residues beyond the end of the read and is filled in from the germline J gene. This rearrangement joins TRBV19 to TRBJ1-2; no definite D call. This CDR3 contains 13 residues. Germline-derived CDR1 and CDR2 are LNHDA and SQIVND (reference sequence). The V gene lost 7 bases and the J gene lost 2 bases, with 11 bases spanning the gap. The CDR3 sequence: CASTHNPNYGYTF. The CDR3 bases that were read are TGTGCCAGTACCCACAACCCAAACTATGGC.

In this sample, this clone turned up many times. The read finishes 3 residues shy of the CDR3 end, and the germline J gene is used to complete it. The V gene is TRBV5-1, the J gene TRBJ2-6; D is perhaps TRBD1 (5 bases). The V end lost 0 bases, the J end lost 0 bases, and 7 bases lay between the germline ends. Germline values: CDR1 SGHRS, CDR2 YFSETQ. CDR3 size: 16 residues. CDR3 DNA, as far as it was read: TGCGCCAGCAGCTTGGGACAGATCTCTGGGGCCAACGTC. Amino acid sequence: CASSLGQISGANV. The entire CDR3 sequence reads CASSLGQISGANVLTF.

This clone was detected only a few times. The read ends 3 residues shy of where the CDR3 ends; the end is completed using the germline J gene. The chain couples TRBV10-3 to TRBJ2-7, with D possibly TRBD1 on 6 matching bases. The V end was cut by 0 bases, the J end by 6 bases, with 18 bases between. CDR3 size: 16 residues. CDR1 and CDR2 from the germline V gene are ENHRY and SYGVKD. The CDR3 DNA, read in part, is TGTGCCATCAGTGAGTCGAGGGTCTCAGGGGAGTTCGAG. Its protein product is CAISESRVSGEFE. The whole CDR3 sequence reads CAISESRVSGEFEQYF.

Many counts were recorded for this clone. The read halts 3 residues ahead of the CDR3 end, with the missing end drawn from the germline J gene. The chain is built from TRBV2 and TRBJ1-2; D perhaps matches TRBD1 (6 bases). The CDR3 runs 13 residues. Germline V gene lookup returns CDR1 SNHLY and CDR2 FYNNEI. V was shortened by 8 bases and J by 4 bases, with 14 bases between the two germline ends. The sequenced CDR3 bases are TGTGCCAGCGCTGGGGGCTGGGGCTATGGC. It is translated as CASAGGWGYG. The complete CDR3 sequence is CASAGGWGYGYTF.

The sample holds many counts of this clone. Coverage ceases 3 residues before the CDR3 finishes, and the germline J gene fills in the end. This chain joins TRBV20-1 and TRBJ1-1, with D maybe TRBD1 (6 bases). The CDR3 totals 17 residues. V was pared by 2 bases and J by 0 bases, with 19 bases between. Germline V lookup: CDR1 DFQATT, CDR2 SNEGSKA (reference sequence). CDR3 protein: CSARPPGHRLMNTEAFF. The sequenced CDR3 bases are TGCAGTGCTAGACCCCCGGGACACCGATTAATGAACACTGAA.

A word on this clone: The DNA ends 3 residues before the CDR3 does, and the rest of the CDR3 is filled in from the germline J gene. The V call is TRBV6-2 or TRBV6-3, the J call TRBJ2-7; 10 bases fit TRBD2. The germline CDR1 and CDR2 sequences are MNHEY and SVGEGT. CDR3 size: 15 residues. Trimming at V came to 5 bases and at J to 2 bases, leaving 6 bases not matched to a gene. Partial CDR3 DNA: TGTGCCAGCAGTCCCCCAGCGGGGGGGCCCTACGAG. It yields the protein CASSPPAGGPYE. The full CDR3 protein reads CASSPPAGGPYEQYF.